The sequence of this T cell receptor (beta chain) was determined in a study of blood T cell repertoires in COVID-19. About the research overall: Samples taken during acute and convalescent COVID-19 were collected in the United States, Italy and Spain. Sources were T cells, B-cell-depleted T cells, or PBMCs; the material itself was cDNA or gDNA.

For this clone: The sample has other DNA sequences that encode this CDR3 too.

Generated by immunoSEQ multiplex PCR, the TCRdb table keeps only in-frame clones and is missing some. Here the sample spans 310,000 or so clones, approximately 88% being singletons. Self-reported history from a screening survey and questionnaire set each donor's cohort. Recovered status in Cohort 3 required two negative PCRs, clearance, or symptom resolution. This receptor was taken from a woman aged 40 to 50 who had recovered from COVID-19. The source material was PBMCs or T cells enriched from blood (not recorded which).

For the CDR3, the DNA is TGTGCCAGCAGCTTACAGGGGGCGACTAATGAAAAACTGTTTTTT. Protein sequence: CASSLQGATNEKLFF. The J gene is TRBJ1-4, the V gene TRBV7-9; 8 positions agree with TRBD1. The CDR3 runs to 15 residues. After removal of 2 bases from V and 2 bases from J, the junction contained 1 base not matched to a gene. Germline values: CDR1 SEHNR, CDR2 FQNEAQ (reference sequence).